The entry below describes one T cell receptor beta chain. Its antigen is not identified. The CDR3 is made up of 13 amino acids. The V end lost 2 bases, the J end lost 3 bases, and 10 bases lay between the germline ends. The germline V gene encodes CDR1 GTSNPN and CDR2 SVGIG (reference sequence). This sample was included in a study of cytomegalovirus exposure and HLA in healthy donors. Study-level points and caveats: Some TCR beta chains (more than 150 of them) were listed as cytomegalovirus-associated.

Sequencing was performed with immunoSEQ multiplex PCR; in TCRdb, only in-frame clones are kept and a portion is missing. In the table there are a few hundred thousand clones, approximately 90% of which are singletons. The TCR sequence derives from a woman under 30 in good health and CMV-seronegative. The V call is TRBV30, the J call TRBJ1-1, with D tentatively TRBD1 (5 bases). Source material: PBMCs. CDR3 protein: CAWSTDRYTEAFF. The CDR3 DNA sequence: TGTGCCTGGAGTACAGACAGATACACTGAAGCTTTCTTT.